One sample yielded the 27 T cell receptor beta chains listed below, sequenced in a study of post-analysis software for immune sequencing data. Study-level results: Five TRBV segments were more frequent in patients than controls; TRBV5-6, TRBV5-1 and TRBV20-1 belonged to this group.

Unique molecular identifiers had been added to the TCR beta cDNA libraries. TCRdb called the PCR reads again in MiXCR, with one record for every CDR3 protein. The repertoire consists of 600,000 to 750,000 distinct CDR3 sequences, with approximately 59% occurring once and the leading ten covering over 9%. Their antigen targets remain unknown. The material sequenced was blood. These TCRs come from a girl aged 2 to 10 with multiple sclerosis.

This chain connects TRBV5-1 to TRBJ2-1, with TRBD1 identical over 8 bases. V was pared by 0 bases and J by 4 bases, with 15 bases of the junction left unmatched. The CDR3 consists of 19 residues. Germline values: CDR1 SGHRS, CDR2 YFSETQ. CDR3 protein: CASSLAGTGGRPAYNEQFF. CDR3 coding DNA: TGCGCCAGCAGCTTGGCTGGCACAGGGGGACGCCCAGCATACAATGAGCAGTTCTTC.

J is TRBJ2-1 and V is TRBV6-6; TRBD2 aligns across 14 bases. Germline V gene lookup returns CDR1 MNHNY and CDR2 SVGAGI (reference sequence). With V trimmed by 6 bases and J by 3 bases, 4 bases remained unmatched. The CDR3 has 16 amino acids. CDR3 DNA sequence: TGTGCCAGCAGCCGGACTAGCGGGGGGTTCTACAATGAGCAGTTCTTC. Translating it yields CASSRTSGGFYNEQFF.

V gene TRBV5-1 combines with J gene TRBJ1-2; 8 nucleotides align to TRBD1. V lost 4 bases, J lost 6 bases, and 14 bases stayed unmatched. The CDR3 spans 16 residues. Germline lookup yields CDR1 SGHRS and CDR2 YFSETQ. The CDR3 coding sequence is TGCGCCAGCAGCCCGGACAGGGCCCGAGTAGGGAATGGCTACACCTTC. It codes for CASSPDRARVGNGYTF. Variable domain in full (rest from reference TRBV5-1 and TRBJ1-2): KAGVTQTPRYLIKTRGQQVTLSCSPISGHRSVSWYQQTPGQGLQFLFEYFSETQRNKGNFPGRFSGRQFSNSRSEMNVSTLELGDSALYLCASSPDRARVGNGYTFGSGTRLTVV.

DNA of the CDR3: TGTGCCAGCAGTGCCAGGGGTCCTAATCAGCCCCAGCATTTT. Its protein is CASSARGPNQPQHF. This chain uses TRBV28 with TRBJ1-5; the D gene is possibly TRBD1 (6 bases). V dropped 5 bases and J dropped 4 bases, with 12 bases sitting between them. Per germline, CDR1 MDHEN and CDR2 SYDVKM. The CDR3 is made up of 14 amino acids.

The V call is TRBV20-1, the J call TRBJ2-1; 10 nucleotides line up with TRBD2. Germline V gene data show CDR1 as DFQATT and CDR2 as SNEGSKA (reference sequence). The junction had 7 bases not matched to a gene; V was cut back by 1 base and J by 7 bases. CDR3 length: 15 amino acids. DNA of the CDR3: TGCAGTGCTAGAGGGACTAGCGGAGGAGGGAATGAGCAGTTCTTC. Translated, it gives CSARGTSGGGNEQFF.

This clonotype was counted a few times. The chain is built from TRBV6-1 and TRBJ2-7; 7 positions match TRBD1. Germline V gene lookup returns CDR1 MNHNS and CDR2 SASEGT. The ends lost 0 bases at V and 3 bases at J; junction bases unmatched: 2. The CDR3 is 14 amino acids. The CDR3 is CASSEADRDYEQYF. The CDR3 DNA reads TGTGCCAGCAGTGAAGCTGACAGGGACTACGAGCAGTACTTC.

The CDR3 DNA sequence: TGTGCCAGCAGTTACTCGGGGACAGGGTACGAGAATGAGCAGTTCTTC. As protein: CASSYSGTGYENEQFF. V is TRBV6-5 and J is TRBJ2-1, with TRBD1 matching 9 bases. The length of the CDR3 is 16 residues. From germline, CDR1 is MNHEY and CDR2 SVGAGI. Losses at the gene ends were 0 bases for V and 7 bases for J; bases not matched to a gene: 7.

This chain joins TRBV9 and TRBJ2-1, with 7 positions matching TRBD1. From germline, CDR1 is SGDLS and CDR2 YYNGEE. Trimming cost V 4 bases and J 12 bases; bases outside gene matches: 7. The CDR3 has 12 amino acids. The CDR3 DNA follows: TGTGCCAGCAGCCCGAGGGGGCTAGCGCAGTTCTTC. Its protein is CASSPRGLAQFF.

This clonotype was observed a few times. The J gene is TRBJ2-5, the V gene TRBV29-1; 8 nucleotides match TRBD2. CDR1 is SQVTM, CDR2 ANQGSEA, per germline. Trimming removed 4 bases from V and 5 bases from J; junction bases left unmatched: 3. The CDR3 sequence is 12 residues long. The CDR3 region is CSVVPGGETQYF. The CDR3 nucleotides read TGCAGCGTTGTTCCGGGGGGGGAGACCCAGTACTTC.

The rearrangement links TRBV9 to TRBJ2-7; the D call may be TRBD1 or TRBD2 (5 bases each). V was shortened by 4 bases and J by 10 bases, with 18 bases between the two germline ends. The CDR3 sequence is 13 residues long. In germline, CDR1 is SGDLS, CDR2 YYNGEE. Here the CDR3 DNA reads TGTGCCAGCAGCTCGGGGACCCAAGAGGCCCAGTACTTC. Its protein product is CASSSGTQEAQYF.

The chain recombines TRBV5-1 with TRBJ2-5, with D possibly TRBD2 on 5 matching bases. The germline V gene encodes CDR1 SGHRS and CDR2 YFSETQ. There are 14 residues in the CDR3. V shed 7 bases and J shed 9 bases, with 22 bases lying between them. DNA for the CDR3: TGCGCCAGCTCATATTCGGGCCCGCCGGAGGCCCAGTACTTC. Its translation is CASSYSGPPEAQYF.

The rearrangement links TRBV10-3 to TRBJ2-1; D is perhaps TRBD1 or TRBD2 (5 bases each). The CDR3 totals 13 residues. Germline assignment: CDR1 ENHRY and CDR2 SYGVKD. V shed 4 bases and J shed 10 bases, with 14 bases lying between them. CDR3 protein: CAISGDGRSEQFF. CDR3 nucleotides: TGTGCCATCAGTGGGGACGGAAGGTCGGAGCAGTTCTTC.

The CDR3 DNA sequence: TGTGCCAGCAGCTCCCAGGCGGGACAGGGGCACGAGCAGTACTTC. Its protein product is CASSSQAGQGHEQYF. V and J are TRBV3-1 and TRBJ2-5; 10 bases match TRBD1. The J call is doubtful: the DNA matches TRBJ2-7 better. CDR3 length: 15 residues. Germline V lookup: CDR1 LGHDT, CDR2 YNNKEL (reference sequence).

The chain combines TRBV6-6 with TRBJ2-1; TRBD1 agrees at 8 bases. Germline CDR1 MNHNY, CDR2 SVGAGI (reference sequence). Trimming at V came to 6 bases and at J to 0 bases, leaving 10 bases not matched to a gene. The CDR3 is 17 residues long. As DNA, the CDR3 is TGTGCCAGCAGCTCTACAGGACAGGGCGGCTCCTACAATGAGCAGTTCTTC. This codes for CASSSTGQGGSYNEQFF.

About this clonotype itself: Here the CDR3 omits its conserved ending phenylalanine or tryptophan, so a read error is the likely source. This rearrangement joins TRBV12-3 or TRBV12-4 to TRBJ2-3; tentatively, D is TRBD1 (6 bases). V was clipped by 4 bases and J by 4 bases, with 12 bases between them. The CDR3 is 14 residues long. The DNA of the CDR3 is TGTGCCAGCAGTTCAGGACAGCATCCAGATACGCAGTATTCT. Translation gives CASSSGQHPDTQYS.

The chain links TRBV4-1 to TRBJ1-5, with 8 bases matching TRBD1. In germline, CDR1 is MGHRA, CDR2 YSYEKL. The CDR3 is 19 residues long. Trimming removed 3 bases from V and 0 bases from J; junction bases left unmatched: 13. The CDR3 sequence: CASSQTRGAGGHSNQPQHF. The CDR3 region has the DNA TGCGCCAGCAGCCAGACCAGGGGGGCAGGGGGCCATAGCAATCAGCCCCAGCATTTT.

J is TRBJ2-3 and V is TRBV6-1, with D possibly matching TRBD1 (5 bases). CDR1 MNHNS and CDR2 SASEGT come from the germline V gene. The CDR3 has 14 residues. The V end lost 6 bases, the J end lost 5 bases, and 15 bases lay between the germline ends. The CDR3 DNA reads as TGTGCCAGCAGCGAGACAGTCGCTCAAGATACGCAGTATTTT. Translated: CASSETVAQDTQYF.

The chain joins TRBV3-1 to TRBJ2-7; 9 bases fit TRBD2. Trimming cost V 4 bases and J 4 bases; bases outside gene matches: 14. Germline CDR1 LGHDT, CDR2 YNNKEL (reference sequence). The CDR3 runs 17 residues. CDR3 coding DNA: TGTGCCAGCAGCCTTGGGGCTAGCGGGATCTACCGGTACGAGCAGTACTTC. It specifies CASSLGASGIYRYEQYF.

The rearrangement uses TRBV7-9 and TRBJ2-3, with 7 nucleotides matching TRBD1. V lost 5 bases to trimming and J lost 3 bases; unmatched junction nucleotides: 8. This CDR3 is built from 15 residues. Germline V lookup: CDR1 SEHNR, CDR2 FQNEAQ (reference sequence). The chain's CDR3 is CASSPGGEGTDTQYF. The CDR3 coding sequence is TGTGCCAGCAGCCCAGGGGGAGAGGGAACAGATACGCAGTATTTT.

J is TRBJ1-1 and V is TRBV5-5; tentatively, D is TRBD1 (5 bases). This CDR3 spans 15 amino acids. Deletions cut 0 bases from V and 8 bases from J, with 17 bases between. Germline CDR1 is SGHKS and CDR2 is YYEKEE (reference sequence). In DNA, the CDR3 is TGTGCCAGCAGCTTGGACGGAGTATTTGGGACGGAAGCTTTCTTT. Protein product: CASSLDGVFGTEAFF.

The genes are TRBV29-1 and TRBJ2-1; D uncertain. The CDR3 length is 13 residues. Germline loops: CDR1 SQVTM, CDR2 ANQGSEA. The germline V and J ends were trimmed by 4 bases and 0 bases, with 7 bases remaining between them. The CDR3 bases are TGCAGCGTTGCGGAGTTCTCCTACAATGAGCAGTTCTTC. It encodes CSVAEFSYNEQFF.

The rearrangement links TRBV3-1 to TRBJ2-5, with D possibly being TRBD1 (6 bases). Trimming removed 4 bases from V and 6 bases from J, with 18 bases in between. The CDR3 has 15 amino acids. The germline V gene has CDR1 LGHDT and CDR2 YNNKEL (reference sequence). CDR3 sequence: CASSPTGAGEQTQYF. The CDR3 region has the DNA TGTGCCAGCAGCCCCACTGGGGCAGGGGAGCAGACCCAGTACTTC.

This sequence joins TRBV5-1 and TRBJ2-7; TRBD1 aligns across 9 bases. V shed 7 bases and J 1 base; nucleotides not matched to a gene: 6. The length of the CDR3 is 14 residues. The germline gives CDR1 SGHRS, CDR2 YFSETQ. The CDR3: CASYRTGASYEQYF. The CDR3 DNA reads as TGCGCCAGCTACCGGACAGGGGCTTCCTACGAGCAGTACTTC.

This clonotype has just one count. V gene TRBV28 combines with J gene TRBJ2-1; D uncertain. The germline CDR1 and CDR2 sequences are MDHEN and SYDVKM. V was cut by 3 bases and J by 10 bases, with 13 bases left in between. The CDR3 extends over 13 amino acids. The DNA for the CDR3 is TGTGCCAGCAGTTTTCGTTCCGGATTGGAGCAGTTCTTC. It is translated as CASSFRSGLEQFF.

In its sample, this clonotype was seen a few times. The chain links TRBV3-1 to TRBJ2-7, with a weak D call TRBD2 (5 bases). The CDR3 has 14 residues. V shed 3 bases and J shed 0 bases, with 9 bases lying between them. The germline V gene has CDR1 LGHDT and CDR2 YNNKEL (reference sequence). The CDR3 nucleotides read TGTGCCAGCAGCCAGGGGAGACCCTCCTACGAGCAGTACTTC. This gives the protein CASSQGRPSYEQYF.

The chain combines TRBV13 with TRBJ1-2; D might be TRBD1 (5 bases). Trimming removed 6 bases at V and 8 bases at J, with 22 bases between. From germline, CDR1 is PRHDT and CDR2 FYEKMQ (reference sequence). The CDR3 is 15 residues long. The CDR3 protein is CASRGDWTDLGGYTF. The DNA for the CDR3 is TGTGCCAGCAGGGGGGATTGGACGGATTTGGGCGGCTACACCTTC. The full variable domain, rest sourced from reference TRBV13 and TRBJ1-2, is AAGVIQSPRHLIKEKRETATLKCYPIPRHDTVYWYQQGPGQDPQFLISFYEKMQSDKGSIPDRFSAQQFSDYHSELNMSSLELGDSALYFCASRGDWTDLGGYTFGSGTRLTVV.

The chain combines TRBV10-3 with TRBJ2-1; TRBD1 or TRBD2 may be the D gene (5 bases each). The germline CDR1 and CDR2 sequences are ENHRY and SYGVKD. The CDR3 length is 15 residues. Trimming shortened V by 3 bases and J by 5 bases, and 14 bases separated the two germline ends. CDR3: CAISDPRVGHNEQFF. As DNA, the CDR3 is TGTGCCATCAGTGACCCCCGGGTGGGACACAATGAGCAGTTCTTC.